The clone carrying this T cell receptor (beta chain) was seen a few times. Its antigen is undetermined. These data come from a study of cytomegalovirus exposure and HLA in healthy donors. Findings and limits, study-wide: Cytomegalovirus status, reportedly, was diagnosed with high specificity and sensitivity by the classifier.

Both 60 Vbeta primers and 13 Jbeta primers went into the PCR. Generated by immunoSEQ multiplex PCR, the TCRdb table keeps only in-frame clones and is missing some. The sample has about 130,000 clones, 60% to 80% seen once; the top ten hold over 1.2%. Germline loops: CDR1 SGHRS, CDR2 YFSETQ. V was pared by 0 bases and J by 4 bases, with 8 bases between. The CDR3 is 14 residues long. This receptor was taken from a female donor in good health and CMV-seronegative. The chain recombines TRBV5-1 with TRBJ1-5, with D perhaps matching TRBD1 (5 bases). Input material: PBMCs. CDR3 loop: CASSLEGPNQPQHF. The CDR3 DNA sequence: TGCGCCAGCAGCTTGGAGGGGCCGAATCAGCCCCAGCATTTT.